Listed below are T cell receptor beta chains from one sample, sequenced in a study of blood T cells in healthy people across ages. MiXCR, applied by TCRdb to the 5' RACE reads, yields one record per CDR3 protein. The sample consists of approximately 800,000 distinct CDR3 sequences, about 26% of them appearing once. These data also featured in a second study, about T cells of mothers and their children.

Sequenced sample: blood. All receptors derive from a boy between 10 and 17 years old in good health. CDR3s include the opening cysteine and the closing phenylalanine or tryptophan. Clone size is not always given. Where it is, it says once, few, many or a class for expanded clones.

V: TRBV5-1
J: TRBJ1-6
size: few
CDR3: CASSSSGTVYSPLHF

V: TRBV25-1
J: TRBJ2-5
size: .
CDR3: CASSEVALPSETQYF

V: TRBV2
J: TRBJ1-1
size: few
CDR3: CASRDGGRNTEAFF

V: TRBV25-1
J: TRBJ2-5
size: .
CDR3: CASSETTGIGQETQYF

V: TRBV7-8
J: TRBJ2-3
size: many
CDR3: CASSVDRAGTDTQYF

V: TRBV6-6
J: TRBJ1-1
size: .
CDR3: CASTQGRYDEAFF

V: TRBV18
J: TRBJ2-6
size: few
CDR3: CASSLNDGSGANVLTF

V: TRBV29-1
J: TRBJ1-4
size: .
CDR3: CSVDLPRGGEKLFF

V: TRBV7-6
J: TRBJ2-5
size: few
CDR3: CASSLARAGGPETQYF

V: TRBV7-9
J: TRBJ1-2
size: .
CDR3: CASSLPARDSIYGYTF

V: TRBV12-3/TRBV12-4
J: TRBJ1-4
size: many
CDR3: CASSRDRDNEKLFF

V: TRBV10-3
J: .
size: few
CDR3: CAISRELFVYEQYF

V: TRBV9
J: TRBJ2-1
size: .
CDR3: CASSVDGAVNEQFF

V: TRBV10-3
J: TRBJ2-2
size: few
CDR3: CAISGLAVNTGELFF

V: TRBV7-9
J: TRBJ1-1
size: .
CDR3: CASSGGGVGNTEAFF

V: TRBV9
J: TRBJ1-1
size: .
CDR3: CASSVRPSQNTEAFF

V: TRBV4-1
J: TRBJ1-4
size: .
CDR3: CASSQEGNRGMGEKLFF

V: TRBV29-1
J: TRBJ2-3
size: few
CDR3: CSDSDTQYF

V: TRBV7-9
J: TRBJ2-1
size: .
CDR3: CASSSLGTSGGAILNEQFF

V: TRBV29-1
J: TRBJ2-2
size: many
CDR3: CSVPSDRANTGELFF

V: TRBV12-3/TRBV12-4
J: TRBJ1-2
size: .
CDR3: CASSFTQGGANYGYTF

V: TRBV27
J: TRBJ1-1
size: few
CDR3: CASSLGISTEAFF

V: TRBV15
J: TRBJ1-2
size: few
CDR3: CATSRGTGRINYGYTF

V: TRBV28
J: TRBJ2-5
size: few
CDR3: CASSLLRGPRNMETQYF

V: TRBV20-1
J: TRBJ1-2
size: .
CDR3: CSASQGPNYGYTF

V: TRBV29-1
J: .
size: few
CDR3: CSGRKKSPSSYEQYF

V: TRBV2
J: TRBJ1-1
size: .
CDR3: CASSLDREPKAFF

V: TRBV28
J: TRBJ2-3
size: .
CDR3: CASRQPGTLTDTQYF